The subject of this entry is one T cell receptor (beta chain). Its target antigen remains unknown. No qualities accompany the bases; no much larger clone lies one base away. In Seattle, one collaborating source enrolled patients while the infection was active and tracked those patients longitudinally over the course of disease. Each collaborating institution followed its own protocols to collect whole blood in K2EDTA tubes. For TCRbeta analysis, collaborators shipped samples as frozen whole blood, isolated PBMCs, or DNA extracted from either of those sample types. This sample was taken from a study of blood T cell repertoires in COVID-19 (dated by TCRdb to the early 2020s). With respect to the entire study: Samples from collaborators originated in the United States, Italy and Spain and spanned both the acute and convalescent phases of COVID-19. The material from the prospective study consisted of cDNA or gDNA derived from T cells, B-cell-depleted T cells, or PBMCs. Subjects who had been exposed to COVID-19, were actively infected with it, or had recovered from it provided the deeply sampled blood TCRbeta repertoires that made up the dataset. The repertoires were made available in a free public database intended to serve as a resource for research on the immune response to SARS-CoV-2. Samples were obtained from the ongoing ImmuneRACE study (first 160 participants) and from 1,254 subjects provided by 6 global collaborators. Sample metadata almost always included a de-identified subject ID, COVID-19 status, age in years and sex. Where HLA class I and class II types were available, the types were taken from metadata supplied by the sample provider, not from assay-based typing.

Clipping removes 0 bases from V and 5 bases from J, with 10 as the unmatched junction base count. CDR1 and CDR2 were assigned from the germline V gene as LGHNA and YSLEER. Measured from the cysteine to the phenylalanine, the CDR3 is 17 residues long. Of the read, only the CDR3 DNA is kept; its 51 bases are in frame from base 1. Overall results and qualifications from the work: The amount of clinical and demographic metadata varied by source and participant and was provided uncurated.

TCRbeta CDR3 regions were amplified from genomic DNA by means of the immunoSEQ Assay, a bias-controlled multiplex PCR. The published analysis was carried out like this. The number of nucleated cells in each sample was estimated from the amplification of reference gene primers within the assay. To quantify the absolute abundance of each unique TCRbeta CDR3 rearrangement, sequence reads were collapsed and filtered. For each sample, productive Simpson clonality was calculated as the square root of Simpson's diversity index over productive rearrangements. Sourced from immuneACCESS, this table was stored by TCRdb with only in-frame sequences that have V and J called. A share of the clones is absent; for the studies checked, an unresolved V gene accounts for under half, and the remainder has no known explanation. Clonal size and the V and J genes are those of that table, whereas D and trimming came from the DNA. The sample contains roughly 300,000 clones, around 85% of them found a single time. The ten largest make up approximately 1.5% of the sample.

The V gene is TRBV4-3 and the J gene is TRBJ2-1, with 7 central nucleotides matching TRBD2. The sequence derives from a human donor with COVID-19, enrolled during active disease. The donor label of this sample is uncertain. Sequences were obtained from peripheral blood. The DNA reads TGCGCCAGCAGCCAAGATTACGGGGGAGGGCTGAACAATGAGCAGTTCTTC. The translation is CASSQDYGGGLNNEQFF.